This T cell receptor beta chain is from a study of cytomegalovirus exposure and HLA in healthy donors. Study-level points and caveats: When a later analysis compared HLA-associated TCR beta chains with equally common others, the HLA-associated chains turned out to be more clonally expanded and to have lower generation probabilities. Presence/absence analyses rested on an assumption that sequencing depth was roughly uniform across donors. A prior analysis recorded that most TCR beta V segments were productive about 87% or about 30% of the time. Analyzed later, most CMV-associated TCR beta chains appeared HLA-restricted.

PCR employed 60 Vbeta and 13 Jbeta primers. Assay used: immunoSEQ multiplex PCR; TCRdb lists only in-frame clones, some missing. The data contain under 150,000 clones, around 76% of them singletons. In the case of this clone: Its antigen is as yet unknown.

Germline loops: CDR1 SGHVS, CDR2 FNYEAQ. The ends lost 5 bases at V and 8 bases at J; junction bases unmatched: 9. The CDR3 contains 17 residues. V gene TRBV7-6 combines with J gene TRBJ2-1, with 16 bases that match TRBD2. Sequenced input: PBMCs. The source is a woman aged 50 to 65 in good health and CMV-seronegative. This CDR3 reads CASSLGTSGRAGDEQFF. Written as DNA, the CDR3 is TGTGCCAGCAGCCTCGGGACTAGCGGGAGGGCCGGGGATGAGCAGTTCTTC.